Included here is one T cell receptor (beta chain) sequence, with context. Its antigen remains unknown. Systemic immunosuppression or a history of autoimmune disease excluded patients. The length of the CDR3 is 13 residues. The V end lost 6 bases, the J end lost 5 bases, and 13 bases lay between the germline ends. The germline V gene encodes CDR1 ENHRY and CDR2 SYGVKD. This sample is part of a study of OX40 agonist ivuxolimab in advanced cancers. Whole-study context: At doses from 0.01 to 10 mg/kg, patients were given intravenous ivuxolimab every 2 weeks. Partial responses were achieved by three patients, one with hepatocellular carcinoma and two with cutaneous melanoma. General study points: The study found that CD8+ T cells averaged more expanded clones than CD4+.

Measured with immunoSEQ multiplex PCR; TCRdb has only the in-frame clones, and not every one. The data contain 95,000 to 150,000 clones, 93% of them singletons. The rearrangement uses TRBV10-3 and TRBJ1-2; D is possibly TRBD1 (5 bases). This sequence was found in an adult with an advanced solid tumor such as melanoma, head and neck, liver or kidney cancer. Source: CD4+ or CD8+ T cells sorted from blood, taken in a trial of the OX40 agonist ivuxolimab. CDR3 in amino acids: CAISVGGEYGYTF. For the CDR3, the DNA is TGTGCCATCAGCGTTGGGGGGGAGTATGGCTACACCTTC.